This T cell receptor (beta chain) was found in a study of blood T cell repertoires in COVID-19. The overall study: COVID-19 samples from acute and convalescent phases originated in the United States, Italy and Spain. PBMCs, B-cell-depleted T cells, or T cells provided the cDNA or gDNA that made up the material.

Germline CDR1 is SGHRS and CDR2 is YFSETQ. This CDR3 contains 15 residues. V dropped 3 bases and J dropped 3; count of bases not matched to a gene: 8. Here immunoSEQ multiplex PCR was the method, and the copy in TCRdb shows in-frame clones only, minus some. The sample lists about 300,000 clones; about nine tenths were seen once. Only a few counts were recorded for this clone. Input material: PBMCs or T cells enriched from blood (not recorded which). The rearrangement uses TRBV5-1 and TRBJ1-2; TRBD1 agrees at 7 bases. The receptor was isolated from a man aged 25-40 years who had recovered from COVID-19. CDR3: CASSSAGTDYYGYTF. In nucleotides, the CDR3 is TGCGCCAGCAGCTCTGCCGGGACAGATTACTATGGCTACACCTTC. Together with reference TRBV5-1 and TRBJ1-2, the CDR3 gives the full variable domain: KAGVTQTPRYLIKTRGQQVTLSCSPISGHRSVSWYQQTPGQGLQFLFEYFSETQRNKGNFPGRFSGRQFSNSRSEMNVSTLELGDSALYLCASSSAGTDYYGYTFGSGTRLTVV.